This TCR beta chain appears in the sequencing data of a study of OX40 agonist ivuxolimab in advanced cancers. Across the study: Treatment received earlier with anti-PD-1, anti-PD-L1 or anti-CTLA-4 agents was allowed, and approximately 44% had some. Notes on the study in general: At 0.1 to 3.0 mg/kg, CD4+ and CD8+ blood T cells expanded clonally by week 6.

Profiled with immunoSEQ multiplex PCR; TCRdb holds only in-frame clones, not every one. The table records tens of thousands of clones, approximately 90% of them present only once. The V and J ends lost 4 bases and 4 bases respectively, with 6 bases between them. The CDR3 consists of 11 residues. The germline gives CDR1 SGHRS, CDR2 YFSETQ. Comment on this clone: The antigen is unknown.

The sequenced sample was CD4+ or CD8+ T cells sorted from blood, obtained in a trial of the OX40 agonist ivuxolimab. The J gene is TRBJ2-7, the V gene TRBV5-1; D might be TRBD2 (6 bases). The clonotype originates from an adult with an advanced solid tumor such as melanoma, head and neck, liver or kidney cancer. The CDR3 nucleotides are TGCGCCAGCAGCGCGGGGTACGAGCAGTACTTC. As protein: CASSAGYEQYF.